This TCR beta chain was sequenced for a study of blood T cells in healthy people across ages (dated by TCRdb to 2014 to 2015). Looking at the study overall: In model experiments, roughly one uniquely barcoded TCR beta cDNA molecule per two T cells was captured by template switching. The study measured age-related changes in TCR beta repertoire diversity using deep sequencing normalized with unique cDNA molecular identifiers. Four age groups were formed from the donors: young (average approximately 16 years), middle-aged (around 39), aged (more than 55) and long-lived (roughly 81). Donors of different ages were randomly distributed across sequencing lanes to avoid experimental bias. Two additional independent replicas of 1 million unique cDNA reads from the same blood draw were analyzed for two donors (one aged 18 to 29 and one aged 80 or older).

Receptor amplification or capture employed 5' RACE. Reads for this sample came from an Illumina HiSeq 2500. A second about 7 to 11 cycle PCR used a sample-barcoded 5' primer and a J-beta primer mix. Each TCR beta cDNA molecule received a unique molecular identifier from a template-switch 5' adaptor carrying 12 random nucleotides. Each sample yielded at least 2.5 million CDR3-containing paired-end reads. All of the RNA was converted into first-strand cDNA using the Mint cDNA synthesis kit, with a TRBC-specific oligonucleotide serving as the primer. After uracil-DNA glycosylase treatment, a first 18-cycle PCR used universal primers M1SS and BC2_uni_R on all cDNA. In the paper's pipeline: For normalization, 1 million high-quality reads were randomly selected from each sample, with every read carrying a distinct molecular identifier. Reads with shared molecular identifiers were discarded instead of being binned into consensus sequences. MiTCR, run with a Q25 quality threshold and the strictest error-elimination algorithm, handled CDR3 identification, clonotype clustering and error correction. A nonparametric unseen species model with Euler transformation was used to estimate a lower bound on total TCR beta diversity. TCRdb handled the public reads itself, with Q25 trimming in fastp and clone calling in MiXCR, and kept productive beta chains. One record per CDR3 amino acid sequence lists the most common genes and DNA. V and J calls and clone size were set by TCRdb, not the authors. Here the sample has about 1.1 million distinct CDR3 sequences; approximately 38% occur a single time. The ten biggest clones cover around 14% of the sample.

Per the germline V gene, SGHRS is the CDR1 and YFSETQ is the CDR2. V and J lose 2 bases and 3 bases, and a span of 5 bases separates them. The CDR3 covers 12 residues, taking in both the cysteine and the phenylalanine. The DNA shown is the 36-base CDR3, in frame from base 1. Donors were 39 systemically healthy Caucasian individuals from Russia aged roughly 6 to 100 years. Each donor gave 8 to 10 milliliters of peripheral blood, drawn into EDTA-treated Vacutainer tubes. Ficoll-Paque density-gradient centrifugation was used to isolate PBMCs, with at least 6 million per sample. Trizol reagent was used to extract total RNA from PBMCs, with at least 5.5 micrograms per sample. For every donor, flow cytometry on a PBMC aliquot measured the percentage of naive CD45RAhigh/CD27high T cells. On the study overall, not on this receptor specifically: There was a strong correlation between observed TCR beta diversity and the percentage of naive T cells measured by flow cytometry. Donor CMV infection status was unknown, potentially confounding age-related changes in expanded clonotypes. Compared with the aged group, the long-lived group had more naive CD4+ T cells, fewer expanded clones and increased TCR diversity, a pattern suggesting age selection. Observed TCR beta diversity per million T cells fell roughly linearly with age, and a significant reduction was already apparent by age about 38. Estimates of total diversity based on one million sequenced T cells were regarded as lower bounds and as underestimates. Bulk unsorted PBMC profiling prevented conclusive comparison of naive and antigen-experienced compartments.

This clonotype has more than one count but fewer than ten. Its antigen is currently not known. Within one base of it there is no much larger clone, and no base qualities were kept. The sequence was collected from a man between 18 and 35 years old in good health. Sequencing was done on a sample of blood. The chain is encoded by TRBV5-1 joined to TRBJ2-5, with the D gene not confidently named. CDR3 region: CASSFSEETQYF. The DNA sequence reads TGCGCCAGCAGCTTTAGTGAAGAGACCCAGTACTTC.